This TCR beta chain originates from a study of neoadjuvant anti-PD-1 for oral cavity cancer. Study summary: Most patients had three to four biweekly doses of 3 mg/kg nivolumab before resection. The study's findings and limits: Expansion of preexisting intratumoral clones was suggested to aid response.

V was pared by 2 bases and J by 4 bases, with 9 bases of the junction left unmatched. The germline gives CDR1 MGHRA, CDR2 YSYEKL. This CDR3 is 16 amino acids long. For this clone: Its antigen is not identified.

Profiled with immunoSEQ multiplex PCR; TCRdb holds only in-frame clones, not every one. The sample records 9,000 to 9,500 clones, over 50% being singletons. This specimen consisted of tumor tissue, obtained before nivolumab (anti-PD-1) treatment. The TCR comes from a person aged 35-80 years with oral cavity squamous cell carcinoma. This sequence joins TRBV4-1 and TRBJ1-1, with TRBD1 identical over 8 bases. The CDR3 DNA sequence: TGCGCCAGCAGCCAATTCTCACAGGGGGGGCGCACTGAAGCTTTCTTT. Translated, it gives CASSQFSQGGRTEAFF.